The T cell receptor beta chain under discussion was sequenced for a study of identical twins. Study-level findings and limits: Weaker excess twin sharing was observed in beta out-of-frame sequences. The more abundant beta clonotypes in cord blood had fewer insertions, and memory repertoires did not show this.

TCRdb re-called the 5' RACE reads through MiXCR, storing one row per CDR3 protein. The table records hundreds of thousands of distinct CDR3 sequences, roughly 7.5% of them present only once. This clonotype occurred a few times. Antigen unknown. In addition, the sample was reused for a study of yellow fever vaccine responses in identical twins. From that report: Twins reportedly showed a vaccine T cell response that seemed partly convergent and partly personalized.

Sequencing input: memory (CD45RO+) T cells sorted from blood. The sequence was obtained from a woman in her late teens or twenties in good health.

The CDR3 nucleotides read TGTGCCAGCAGCGTAGGTTTCTCGGTTACGCAGTATTTT. Its protein product is CASSVGFSVTQYF. The J gene is TRBJ2-3, the V gene TRBV9; D call uncertain. V was cut by 0 bases and J by 8 bases, with 10 bases left in between. The CDR3 totals 13 residues. Germline CDR1 SGDLS, CDR2 YYNGEE.